This TCR beta chain is from a study of long-term antiretroviral therapy in people with HIV. V was clipped by 4 bases and J by 7 bases, with 12 bases between them. This CDR3 comprises 12 residues. Germline CDR1 and CDR2: SGHDT and YYEEEE. The run of the v3.0 immunoSEQ assay was at survey level. Profiling relied on immunoSEQ multiplex PCR, and the TCRdb table lists in-frame clones only, not all of them. The sample holds around 33,000 clones, around 82% seen once. The receptor was isolated from a man between 18 and 29 years old with HIV. Sequencing used unsorted PBMCs, obtained 0.3 years after starting antiretroviral therapy. This chain uses TRBV5-6 with TRBJ2-7, with D maybe TRBD1 (6 bases). In DNA form, the CDR3 reads TGTGCCAGCAGCCCGGACAGAAAGGAGCAGTACTTC. Its protein is CASSPDRKEQYF.